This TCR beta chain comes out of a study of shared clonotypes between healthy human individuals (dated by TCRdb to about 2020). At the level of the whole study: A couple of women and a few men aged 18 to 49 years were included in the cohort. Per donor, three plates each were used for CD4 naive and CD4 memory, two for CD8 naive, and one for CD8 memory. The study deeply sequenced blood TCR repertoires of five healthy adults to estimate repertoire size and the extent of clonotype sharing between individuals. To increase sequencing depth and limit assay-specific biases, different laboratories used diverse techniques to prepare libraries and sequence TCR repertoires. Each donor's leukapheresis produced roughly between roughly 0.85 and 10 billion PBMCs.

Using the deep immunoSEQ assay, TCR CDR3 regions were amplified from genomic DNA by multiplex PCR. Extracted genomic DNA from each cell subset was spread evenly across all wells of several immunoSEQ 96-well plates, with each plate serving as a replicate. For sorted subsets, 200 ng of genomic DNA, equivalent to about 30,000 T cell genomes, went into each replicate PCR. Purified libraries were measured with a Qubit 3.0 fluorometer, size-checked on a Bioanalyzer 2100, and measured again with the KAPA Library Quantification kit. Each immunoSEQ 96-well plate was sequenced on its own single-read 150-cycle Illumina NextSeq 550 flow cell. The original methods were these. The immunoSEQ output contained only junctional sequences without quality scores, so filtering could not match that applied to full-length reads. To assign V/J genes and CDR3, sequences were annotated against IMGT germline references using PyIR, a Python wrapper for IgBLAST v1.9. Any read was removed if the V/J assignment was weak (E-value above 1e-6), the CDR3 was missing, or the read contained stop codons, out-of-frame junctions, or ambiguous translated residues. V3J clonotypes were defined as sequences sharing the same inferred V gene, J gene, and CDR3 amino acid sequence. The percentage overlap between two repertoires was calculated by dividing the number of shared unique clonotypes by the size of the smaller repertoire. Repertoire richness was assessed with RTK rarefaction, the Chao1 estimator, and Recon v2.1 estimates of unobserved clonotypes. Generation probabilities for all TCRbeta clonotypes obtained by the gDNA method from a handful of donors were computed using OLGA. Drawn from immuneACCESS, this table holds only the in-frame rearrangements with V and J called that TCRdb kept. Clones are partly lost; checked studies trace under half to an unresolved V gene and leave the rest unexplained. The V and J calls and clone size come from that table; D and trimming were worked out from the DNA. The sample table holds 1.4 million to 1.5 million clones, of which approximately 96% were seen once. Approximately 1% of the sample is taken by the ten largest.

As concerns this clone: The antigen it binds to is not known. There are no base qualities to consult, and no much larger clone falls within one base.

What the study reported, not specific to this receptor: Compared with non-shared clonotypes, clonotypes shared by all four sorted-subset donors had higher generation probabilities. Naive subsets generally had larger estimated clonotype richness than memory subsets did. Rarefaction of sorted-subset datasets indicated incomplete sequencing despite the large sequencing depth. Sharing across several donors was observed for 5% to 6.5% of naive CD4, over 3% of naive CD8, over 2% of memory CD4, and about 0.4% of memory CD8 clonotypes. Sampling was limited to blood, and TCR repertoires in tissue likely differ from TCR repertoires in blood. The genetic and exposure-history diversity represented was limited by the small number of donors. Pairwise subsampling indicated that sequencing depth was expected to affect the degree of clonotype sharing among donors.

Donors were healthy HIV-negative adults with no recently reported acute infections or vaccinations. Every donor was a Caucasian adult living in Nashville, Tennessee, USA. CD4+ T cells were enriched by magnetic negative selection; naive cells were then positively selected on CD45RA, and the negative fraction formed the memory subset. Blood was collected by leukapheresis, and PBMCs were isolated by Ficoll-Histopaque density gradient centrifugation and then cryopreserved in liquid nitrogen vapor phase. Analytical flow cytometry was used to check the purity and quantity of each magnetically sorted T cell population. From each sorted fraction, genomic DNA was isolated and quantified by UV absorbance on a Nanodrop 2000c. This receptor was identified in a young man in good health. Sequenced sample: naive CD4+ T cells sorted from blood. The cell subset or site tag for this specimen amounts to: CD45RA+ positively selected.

The CDR3 is CASSQGQGLVLETQYF. The nucleotide sequence reads as follows: TGCGCCAGCAGCCAAGGACAGGGTCTGGTCCTGGAGACCCAGTACTTC. The V gene is TRBV4-3 and the J gene is TRBJ2-5, and 7 bases in between align with TRBD1. The germline V gene encodes CDR1 LGHNA and CDR2 YSLEER. Trimmed from V: 1 base; trimmed from J: 5 bases; junction bases lacking a gene match: 10. The CDR3 has 16 amino acids, counting the end cysteine and phenylalanine. CDR3 DNA is the only sequence kept; it has 48 bases, read in frame from the first base.